This entry features one T cell receptor beta chain sequence. Its antigen is still unknown. This sample is drawn from a study of cytotoxic CD8 clonotypes in ibrutinib-treated CLL. Study-level background: Once treatment had gone on for a median of around eleven months, range 6 to 36, response samples were drawn. Among the samples, the mean was approximately 260,000 productive templates and fewer than 95,000 productive rearrangements. Whole-study results and caveats: Baseline levels were approached again at progression, after clonality had risen at ibrutinib response.

The sequencing depth, 1 in 200,000 to 1 in 1 million T cells, was the target. Sequenced by immunoSEQ multiplex PCR; TCRdb stores in-frame clones only, minus some. The sample contains 150,000 to 200,000 clones, about 88% of which appear only once. The receptor comes from a human donor with chronic lymphocytic leukemia. The sample in question was PBMCs, obtained at disease progression, from a patient treated with ibrutinib.

CDR3 amino acids: CASSIGGTGELFF. CDR3 DNA: TGTGCCAGCAGCATAGGAGGGACCGGGGAGCTGTTTTTT. This sequence joins TRBV6-6 and TRBJ2-2; weak D call: TRBD2 (6 bases). CDR1 is MNHNY, CDR2 SVGAGI, per germline (reference sequence). This CDR3 is 13 amino acids long. The V end was cut by 6 bases, the J end by 5 bases, with 10 bases between.